The clone carrying this T cell receptor beta chain has just one count. This record comes from a study of blood T cell repertoires in COVID-19. Study-level information: Sources were T cells, B-cell-depleted T cells, or PBMCs; the material itself was cDNA or gDNA.

Profiled with immunoSEQ multiplex PCR; TCRdb holds only in-frame clones, not every one. Here the sample spans a few hundred thousand clones, around 86% being singletons. The V and J ends lost 5 bases and 9 bases, in that order; junction bases with no gene match: 8. Germline lookup yields CDR1 LNHDA and CDR2 SQIVND (reference sequence). CDR3 size: 16 residues. This chain joins TRBV19 and TRBJ1-6; the match to TRBD1 covers 12 bases. This TCR was recovered from a woman between 45 and 60 years old who had recovered from COVID-19. Material: PBMCs or T cells enriched from blood (not recorded which). The CDR3 sequence is CASSAGQGAISSPLHF. In DNA, the CDR3 is TGTGCCAGTAGTGCGGGACAGGGGGCGATCTCTTCACCCCTCCACTTT.